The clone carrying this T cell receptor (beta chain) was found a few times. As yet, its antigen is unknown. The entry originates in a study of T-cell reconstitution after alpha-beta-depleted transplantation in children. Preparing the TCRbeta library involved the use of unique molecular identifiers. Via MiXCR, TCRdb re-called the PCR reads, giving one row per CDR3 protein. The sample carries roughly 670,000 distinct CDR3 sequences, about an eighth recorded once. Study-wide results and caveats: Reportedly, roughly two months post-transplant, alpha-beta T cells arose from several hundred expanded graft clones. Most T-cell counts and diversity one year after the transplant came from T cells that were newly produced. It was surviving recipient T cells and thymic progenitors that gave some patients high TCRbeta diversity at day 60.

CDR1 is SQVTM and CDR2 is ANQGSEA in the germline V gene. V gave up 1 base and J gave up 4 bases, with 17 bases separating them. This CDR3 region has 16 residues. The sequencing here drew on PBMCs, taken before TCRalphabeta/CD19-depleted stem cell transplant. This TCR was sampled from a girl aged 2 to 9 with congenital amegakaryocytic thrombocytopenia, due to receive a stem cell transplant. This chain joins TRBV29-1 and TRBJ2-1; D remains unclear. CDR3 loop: CSVEGFAEQGYNEQFF. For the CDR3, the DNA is TGCAGCGTTGAAGGTTTCGCCGAACAAGGATACAATGAGCAGTTCTTC.